What follows is one TCR beta chain and its context. Its antigen is not yet known. No per-base quality is available; no much larger clone lies one base away. The entry originates in a study of T-cell memory formation after mild COVID-19 (dated by TCRdb to the early 2020s). Notes on the research overall: TCR sequence clusters from the two donors were found to be largely donor specific. The cohort comprised two young, previously healthy adult volunteers, one female and one male. In a couple of donors, T-cell clones that expanded and contracted after mild COVID-19 were followed by sequencing TCRalpha and TCRbeta repertoires longitudinally. Overall study results and their limits: Whether the second-wave clones peaking on day 37 were SARS-CoV-2 specific was not confirmed. Some responding clones were found in pre-infection memory, which suggests that pre-existing cross-reactive memory T cells took part in the SARS-CoV-2 response. Contracting CD4+ clones turned up mainly in the CM and EM memory subsets, whereas EMRA was where CD8+ clones were enriched. Clones contracting from day 15 to 85 had balanced CD4/CD8 phenotypes, while a second wave expanding from day 15 to 37 was biased towards CD4+. The study covered only a couple of mild cases, and larger cohorts including severe cases with pre-infection samples were considered necessary.

Instrument used: Illumina NovaSeq 6000. TCRalpha and TCRbeta cDNA libraries were constructed by 5'RACE with constant-segment primers, with sample barcodes and unique molecular identifiers being introduced. Trizol reagent was used to extract RNA from every sample. Libraries were amplified in two PCR steps, with a second sample barcode and Illumina TruSeq adapters added in the second step. Sequencing of the libraries was done on an Illumina NovaSeq, producing 2 x 150 bp paired-end reads. The source study handled its data this way. The reads were demultiplexed and collapsed into UMI-guided consensus sequences using migec v1.2.7. With mixcr v2.1.11, UMI consensuses were aligned to TRA and TRB V and J templates and assembled into clonotypes. A clonotype was counted as expanded or contracted only when both edgeR and NoisET called the clonotype significant, with the noise models trained on biological replicates. For edgeR calls, the cutoffs were a false discovery rate-adjusted p below 0.01 and a log2 fold-change threshold of 1. PCA with hierarchical clustering of max-normalized trajectories of the 1000 most abundant clonotypes was used as exploratory dynamics analysis. The CD4 or CD8 phenotype of responding clones was assigned using the separately sequenced CD4+ and CD8+ repertoires. TCRdb reran the public reads through fastp at Q25 and MiXCR, keeping productive beta chains. All rows with the same CDR3 protein become a single entry with the most common DNA and genes. The V and J calls follow TCRdb's processing rather than the paper's. For this sample the table gives fewer than 600,000 distinct CDR3 sequences, of which 20% to 25% were detected only once. The ten largest clones take up 7% to 9% of the sample.

V loses 5 bases, J loses 7 bases, and the germline ends lie 14 bases apart. The CDR1 and CDR2 encoded by the germline V gene are SGHTA and FQGNSA. Measured from the cysteine to the phenylalanine, the CDR3 is 13 residues long. This entry keeps only the CDR3 DNA: 39 bases, framed from base 1. Ficoll-Paque density gradient centrifugation was used to isolate PBMCs. The V and J segments used are TRBV7-2 and TRBJ1-2; there is no confident call for the D gene. The receptor comes from an adult woman who had mild COVID-19 (a few samples of this study predate the infection). The sample titles of this study are shuffled in the database, so cell type and time point are left out; the donor was told from shared clones. Sequenced: PBMCs or a T cell subset sorted from them (not recorded which). CDR3 reads: CASSPSSNIGYTF. The DNA is as follows: TGTGCCAGCAGCCCGTCATCTAACATTGGCTACACCTTC.